This record covers a single TCR beta chain. The antigen remains undetermined. The CDR3 consists of 14 residues. PCR was performed using 60 Vbeta and 13 Jbeta primers. Data came from immunoSEQ multiplex PCR; TCRdb stores just in-frame clones and leaves some out. Of 150,000 to 200,000 clones in the sample, about four fifths were seen once. The data originate from a study of cytomegalovirus exposure and HLA in healthy donors. General observations from the study: There were some V segments, including TRBV6-2 and TRBV6-3, excluded as indistinguishable. In a later analysis, V- and J-gene trimming of beta chains associated with a DCLRE1C missense variant, replicated independently. On later analysis, the bulk of CMV-associated TCR beta chains appeared to be HLA-restricted.

The chain couples TRBV21-1 to TRBJ2-6; TRBD1, the D gene given by the table, was not confirmed from the DNA. TRBV21-1 is deemed a pseudogene. This receptor was obtained from a man aged 18 to 29 in good health and CMV-seronegative. Sequenced: PBMCs. The CDR3 sequence is CASSTVLGPNVLTF. For the CDR3, the DNA is TGTGCCAGCAGCACGGTGCTGGGGCCCAACGTCCTGACTTTC.